Listed below are T cell receptor beta chains from one sample, sequenced in a study of regulatory T cells in long-lasting Graves disease. TCRdb fed the multiplex PCR reads into MiXCR, producing one record per CDR3 protein. The data hold 390,000 or so distinct CDR3 sequences, with 12% observed a single time. The same data also went into a second study, on T cells in Graves' hyperthyroidism and ophthalmopathy.

The sequencing here drew on peripheral blood mononuclear cells (PBMCs), taken at new diagnosis, from a patient treated with antithyroid drugs. These receptors were taken from a woman between 18 and 29 years old with Graves disease. The CDR3 runs from the conserved cysteine through the conserved F or W. D genes are given only for firm matches. Rows give clone size only sometimes, using once, few, many, or a class for an expanded clone.

abundance	v_gene	j_gene	d_gene	CDR3aa	CDR3nt
.	TRBV29-1	TRBJ2-2	.	CSVLGLGAIAGELFF	TGCAGCGTTCTGGGCCTAGGGGCCATAGCCGGGGAGCTGTTTTTT
.	TRBV28	TRBJ1-2	.	CASSLGPGNTYGYTF	TGTGCCAGCAGTTTGGGTCCAGGGAATACCTATGGCTACACCTTC
many	TRBV12-3/TRBV12-4	TRBJ2-1	.	CASRPLAASYNEQFF	TGTGCCAGCAGACCTCTGGCAGCCAGCTACAATGAGCAGTTCTTC
many	TRBV2	TRBJ1-1	.	CASTRRRGTEAFF	TGTGCCAGCACGCGAAGGAGGGGCACTGAAGCTTTCTTT
.	TRBV27	TRBJ1-3	.	CASSQDLTAVGNTIYF	TGTGCCAGCAGCCAAGATTTGACCGCGGTTGGAAACACCATATATTTT
many	TRBV6-1	TRBJ2-1	TRBD1	CASTRWGTGSNEQFF	TGTGCCAGCACTCGATGGGGGACAGGGTCCAATGAGCAGTTCTTC
.	TRBV6-4	TRBJ2-2	TRBD2	CASSGRLTSDTGELFF	TGTGCCAGCAGTGGCCGGTTGACTAGCGACACCGGGGAGCTGTTTTTT
many	TRBV6-9	TRBJ2-1	.	CASSYSPGSAINEQFF	TGTGCCAGCAGTTACTCCCCAGGGTCAGCTATCAATGAGCAGTTCTTC
few	TRBV29-1	TRBJ2-1	.	CSAISARNEQFF	TGCAGCGCTATCTCAGCGCGGAATGAGCAGTTCTTC
many	TRBV7-2	TRBJ2-1	TRBD2	CASSRRTSGQTAGEQFF	TGTGCCAGCAGCCGACGGACTAGCGGGCAGACAGCGGGTGAGCAGTTCTTC
many	TRBV7-2	TRBJ2-7	TRBD2	CASKIAGGSSYEQYF	TGTGCCAGCAAGATCGCGGGAGGATCCTCCTACGAGCAGTACTTC
many	TRBV5-1	TRBJ2-7	TRBD2	CASSSWGLAGVEGGQYF	TGCGCCAGCAGCTCCTGGGGACTAGCGGGAGTTGAGGGCGGGCAGTACTTC
many	TRBV12-3/TRBV12-4	TRBJ1-2	.	CASSFTSGTLSYTF	TGTGCCAGCAGTTTCACCTCAGGGACGCTAAGCTACACCTTC
.	TRBV4-1	TRBJ1-5	.	CASSQLVQGEGNQPQHF	TGCGCCAGCAGCCAATTGGTACAGGGCGAGGGCAATCAGCCCCAGCATTTT
few	TRBV18	TRBJ1-6	TRBD1	CASSPSAGGTSPLHF	TGTGCCAGCTCACCCTCGGCAGGGGGAACTTCACCCCTCCACTTT
many	TRBV27	TRBJ2-3	TRBD2	CASSRLAGEVDTQYF	TGTGCCAGCAGTCGTCTAGCGGGGGAGGTAGATACGCAGTATTTT
many	TRBV12-3/TRBV12-4	TRBJ2-1	.	CASSRDNEQFF	TGTGCCAGCAGCAGGGACAATGAGCAGTTCTTC
many	TRBV12-3/TRBV12-4	TRBJ1-2	.	CASSWTESRGYTF	TGTGCCAGCAGTTGGACAGAGTCCCGGGGCTACACCTTC
.	TRBV4-1	TRBJ1-5	.	CASSQEDNQPQHF	TGCGCCAGCAGCCAAGAAGATAATCAGCCCCAGCATTTT
many	TRBV12-3/TRBV12-4	TRBJ2-3	.	CASSFYLGSDYTDTQYF	TGTGCCAGCAGTTTCTATTTGGGTAGCGACTACACAGATACGCAGTATTTT
many	TRBV6-5	TRBJ1-2	TRBD1	CASSYSSGARQGGYTF	TGTGCCAGCAGTTACTCATCCGGGGCTAGACAGGGTGGCTACACCTTC
many	TRBV28	TRBJ2-7	.	CASSGQNNEQYF	TGTGCCAGCAGCGGCCAGAACAACGAGCAGTACTTC
many	TRBV12-3/TRBV12-4	TRBJ1-4	.	CASSFRQGNEKLFF	TGTGCCAGCAGTTTTCGGCAGGGAAATGAAAAACTGTTTTTT
many	TRBV5-1	TRBJ1-1	.	CASSQMTQGHEVAFF	TGCGCCAGCAGCCAAATGACCCAAGGACATGAGGTAGCTTTCTTT
many	TRBV12-3/TRBV12-4	TRBJ2-2	.	CASSYTGELFF	TGTGCCAGCAGTTACACCGGGGAGCTGTTTTTT
many	TRBV12-3/TRBV12-4	TRBJ2-3	TRBD2	CASSGGGATDTQYF	TGTGCCAGCTCGGGCGGGGGGGCCACAGATACGCAGTATTTT
many	TRBV18	TRBJ2-3	TRBD2	CASSPFPSGKGDTQYF	TGTGCCAGCTCACCATTCCCTAGCGGGAAAGGAGATACGCAGTATTTT
few	TRBV5-1	TRBJ2-3	.	CASRDQSGTDTQYF	TGCGCCAGCAGGGACCAATCGGGCACAGATACGCAGTATTTT
many	TRBV27	TRBJ1-1	.	CASSLSGLMNTEAFF	TGTGCCAGCAGTTTATCGGGACTTATGAACACTGAAGCTTTCTTT
.	TRBV19	TRBJ1-1	TRBD1	CASRDIPGTAATEAFF	TGTGCCAGTAGAGACATTCCCGGGACAGCCGCTACTGAAGCTTTCTTT
.	TRBV15	TRBJ2-3	TRBD2	CATSRSGGSPDTQYF	TGTGCCACCAGCAGATCGGGAGGGAGTCCCGATACGCAGTATTTT
many	TRBV25-1	TRBJ2-7	.	CASIGDLGFYEQYF	TGTGCCAGCATTGGGGACCTGGGGTTCTACGAGCAGTACTTC
.	TRBV7-9	TRBJ1-6	.	CASRKDRSGANSPLHF	TGTGCCAGCAGGAAAGACCGATCGGGAGCTAATTCACCCCTCCACTTT
.	TRBV19	TRBJ2-2	.	CASSFGRSNTGELFF	TGTGCCAGTAGTTTCGGGAGATCGAACACCGGGGAGCTGTTTTTT
few	TRBV7-6	TRBJ2-1	.	CASSLFGGNRYNEQFF	TGTGCCAGCAGCTTATTTGGCGGGAACCGTTACAATGAGCAGTTCTTC
many	TRBV6-5	TRBJ1-1	.	CASSYLGGTEAFF	TGTGCCAGCAGTTACCTGGGGGGCACTGAAGCTTTCTTT
.	TRBV9	TRBJ1-2	TRBD1	CASSSDRTGDYYGYTF	TGTGCCAGCAGCTCTGATAGGACAGGGGACTACTATGGCTACACCTTC
many	TRBV30	TRBJ1-6	TRBD1	CAWSHDNGQGVRSPLHF	TGTGCCTGGAGCCATGACAACGGACAGGGGGTACGCTCACCCCTCCACTTT
few	TRBV4-3	TRBJ2-1	.	CASSQDRRLAGNEQFF	TGCGCCAGCAGCCAAGATCGCAGGTTGGCGGGCAATGAGCAGTTCTTC
few	TRBV20-1	TRBJ1-1	.	CSARRTSWTLF	TGCAGTGCTAGAAGGACAAGTTGGACTCTCTTT
few	TRBV6-5	TRBJ2-3	.	CASSYRVADTQYF	TGTGCCAGCAGTTACAGGGTCGCAGATACGCAGTATTTT
many	TRBV20-1	TRBJ2-3	TRBD2	CSARGAGVAGTTDTQYF	TGCAGTGCTAGGGGGGCGGGGGTAGCGGGGACCACAGATACGCAGTATTTT
many	TRBV7-8	TRBJ2-4	.	CASSKERDIQYF	TGTGCCAGCAGCAAGGAAAGGGACATTCAGTACTTC
few	TRBV30	TRBJ2-4	.	CAWANFRGISQNIQYF	TGTGCCTGGGCGAATTTCCGCGGGATAAGCCAAAACATTCAGTACTTC
many	TRBV2	TRBJ1-5	.	CASSEAENAVIENQPQHF	TGTGCCAGCAGTGAAGCGGAGAACGCAGTCATAGAGAATCAGCCCCAGCATTTT
many	TRBV7-3	TRBJ1-2	.	CASSLSPGVRGNYGYTF	TGTGCCAGCAGCTTAAGTCCGGGAGTCAGGGGCAACTATGGCTACACCTTC
many	TRBV2	TRBJ1-1	.	CASLFPTGNTEAFF	TGTGCCAGCCTGTTTCCGACAGGGAACACTGAAGCTTTCTTT
many	TRBV6-5	TRBJ1-1	TRBD1	CASSYFTGGTEAFF	TGTGCCAGCAGTTACTTTACAGGGGGGACTGAAGCTTTCTTT
many	TRBV3-1	TRBJ2-1	TRBD1	CASSQGLRQGPGNEQFF	TGTGCCAGCAGCCAAGGGCTGAGACAGGGACCTGGGAATGAGCAGTTCTTC
few	TRBV27	TRBJ2-1	TRBD2	CASSSPGTSPYNEQFF	TGTGCCAGCAGTTCCCCCGGGACTAGCCCCTACAATGAGCAGTTCTTC
many	TRBV20-1	TRBJ2-5	TRBD2	CSVGGDQETQYF	TGCAGTGTTGGGGGGGACCAAGAGACCCAGTACTTC
few	TRBV14	TRBJ1-4	.	CASSRRGIEKLFF	TGTGCCAGCAGCCGACGAGGGATCGAAAAACTGTTTTTT